The 6 T cell receptor beta chains given below trace back to one sample, sequenced in a study of graft-versus-host responses after intestinal transplantation. Data came from immunoSEQ multiplex PCR; TCRdb stores just in-frame clones and leaves some out. Altogether around 30,000 clones are present, around 94% being singletons, with the ten largest covering 0.72%. This material consisted of PBMCs, taken 66 days after intestinal transplant. All receptors come from a human patient who received an intestinal transplant, so some T cells may come from the graft donor.

V usage is TRBV6-1 and J usage is TRBJ2-7; 8 bases align to TRBD2. CDR1 and CDR2 from the germline V gene are MNHNS and SASEGT. Unmatched junction bases numbered 11, after V lost 8 bases and J lost 2 bases. This CDR3 is 15 amino acids long. CDR3 in DNA: TGTGCCAGCTCGGGGGGGGTAGCGGAGACCTACGAGCAGTACTTC. It is translated as CASSGGVAETYEQYF.

The genes are TRBV27 and TRBJ2-3, with D uncertain. The germline gives CDR1 MNHEY, CDR2 SMNVEV (reference sequence). Between the trimmed V and J ends, which lost 5 bases and 3 bases, there was a span of 18 bases. CDR3 size: 16 residues. The CDR3 reads CASSAIRSLRTDTQYF. Written as DNA, the CDR3 is TGTGCCAGCAGTGCGATTAGGTCCCTTCGAACAGATACGCAGTATTTT.

The chain uses TRBV6-1 and TRBJ1-1, with D unresolved. This CDR3 comprises 11 residues. Germline V gives CDR1 MNHNS, CDR2 SASEGT. V shed 6 bases and J shed 3 bases, with 5 bases lying between them. The CDR3 loop is CASREYTEAFF. CDR3 nucleotide sequence: TGTGCCAGCAGGGAGTACACTGAAGCTTTCTTT.

The chain employs TRBV6-6 and TRBJ2-7, with D hard to call. The CDR3 is made up of 12 amino acids. V was cut by 7 bases and J by 3 bases, with 10 bases left in between. Germline assignment: CDR1 MNHNY and CDR2 SVGAGI (reference sequence). CDR3 nucleotides: TGTGCCAGCACCCTTCCCGGCTACGAGCAGTACTTC. Translating gives CASTLPGYEQYF.

This chain links TRBV2 with TRBJ2-5; TRBD2 aligns across 11 bases. Trimming cost V 8 bases and J 5 bases; bases outside gene matches: 16. The CDR3 covers 17 residues. Per the germline V gene, CDR1 is SNHLY and CDR2 is FYNNEI. The CDR3 nucleotides are TGTGCCAGCGGTAGTCTGGGACTAGCGGAGCTTTGGGAGACCCAGTACTTC. Encoded protein: CASGSLGLAELWETQYF.

This chain uses TRBV6-1 with TRBJ2-3; 7 bases are a match to TRBD1. Trimming took 4 bases from V and 2 from J; bases not matched to a gene: 9. This CDR3 has 16 residues. Germline lookup yields CDR1 MNHNS and CDR2 SASEGT. CDR3 residues: CASSAAGTETTDTQYF. The CDR3 nucleotides are TGTGCCAGCAGTGCGGCCGGGACAGAGACCACAGATACGCAGTATTTT.